Listed here are 21 T cell receptor beta chains from one sample, sequenced in a study of shared clonotypes between healthy human individuals. Here immunoSEQ multiplex PCR was the method, and the copy in TCRdb shows in-frame clones only, minus some. The top ten hold around 0.13% of the sample, which has 2,100,000 or so clones, about 94% seen once. Sequencing was performed on naive CD4+ T cells sorted from blood. Sample subset: CD45RA+ positively selected. The receptors were sampled from a man aged 18-30 years in good health.

The chain has TRBV1 and TRBJ2-1; TRBD1, as called in the table, went unchecked against the DNA. TRBV1 counts as a pseudogene. This CDR3 spans 19 amino acids. The CDR3 reads CTSSQDLENRDRVDNEQFF. CDR3 nucleotides: TGCACCAGCAGCCAAGATCTTGAAAATCGGGACAGGGTCGACAATGAGCAGTTCTTC.

V usage is TRBV27 and J usage is TRBJ1-2, with D possibly matching TRBD1 (5 bases). The CDR3 covers 13 residues. The V and J ends lost 5 bases and 2 bases respectively, with 9 bases between them. Looked up from germline, CDR1 is MNHEY and CDR2 is SMNVEV (reference sequence). The CDR3 region has the DNA TGTGCCAGCAGTCGGGACGGCAACTATGGCTACACCTTC. It yields the protein CASSRDGNYGYTF.

The chain recombines TRBV14 with TRBJ1-1; D remains unclear. Germline lookup yields CDR1 SGHDN and CDR2 FVKESK. The CDR3 runs 15 residues. The V end lost 4 bases, the J end lost 3 bases, and 15 bases lay between the germline ends. CDR3 in amino acids: CASSPHRAGDTEAFF. Here the CDR3 DNA reads TGTGCCAGCAGCCCGCATCGTGCGGGAGACACTGAAGCTTTCTTT. The full variable domain, completed using reference TRBV14 and TRBJ1-1, is EAGVTQFPSHSVIEKGQTVTLRCDPISGHDNLYWYRRVMGKEIKFLLHFVKESKQDESGMPNNRFLAERTGGTYSTLKVQPAELEDSGVYFCASSPHRAGDTEAFFGQGTRLTVV.

A single count supports this clone. The chain carries TRBV25-1 and TRBJ2-7; 8 nucleotides align to TRBD2. V lost 5 bases and J lost 3; bases outside the gene matches: 6. The V gene's germline CDR1 is MGHDK and CDR2 SYGVNS. The CDR3 has 14 amino acids. The CDR3 loop is CASSPGGNRYEQYF. The CDR3 DNA sequence: TGTGCCAGCAGTCCGGGGGGGAATCGCTACGAGCAGTACTTC.

This chain links TRBV6-5 with TRBJ1-4, with 8 bases lining up with TRBD1. Germline CDR1 is MNHEY and CDR2 is SVGAGI. The J segment lost 8 bases and the V segment lost 8 bases, leaving 10 bases of the junction unmatched. CDR3 length: 14 amino acids. The CDR3 DNA reads as TGTGCCAGCGGATGGACAGGGAATAGCGAAAAACTGTTTTTT. It codes for CASGWTGNSEKLFF.

The gene calls are TRBV5-1 and TRBJ2-7, with D hard to call. V dropped 0 bases and J dropped 5 bases, with 12 bases sitting between them. Per the germline V gene, CDR1 is SGHRS and CDR2 is YFSETQ. This CDR3 comprises 14 residues. CDR3 nucleotide sequence: TGCGCCAGCAGCTTGGGGGGATCTCCCCACGAGCAGTACTTC. The encoded protein is CASSLGGSPHEQYF.

The chain has TRBV7-2 and TRBJ2-7, with 7 nucleotides matching TRBD1. Germline V gene lookup returns CDR1 SGHTA and CDR2 FQGNSA. CDR3 size: 15 residues. Germline trimming cut 2 bases from V and 7 bases from J; bases unmatched to any gene: 11. CDR3 amino acids: CASSLQQTGSGEQYF. CDR3 bases: TGTGCCAGCAGCTTACAGCAGACAGGGTCGGGAGAGCAGTACTTC.

The chain has TRBV6-5 and TRBJ2-7; D is uncertain. Germline V lookup: CDR1 MNHEY, CDR2 SVGAGI. V shed 5 bases and J shed 6 bases, with 17 bases lying between them. The CDR3 is made up of 14 amino acids. CDR3 residues: CASSRTSGRVEQYF. CDR3 nucleotide sequence: TGTGCCAGCAGTCGCACTTCCGGACGTGTCGAGCAGTACTTC.

The CDR3: CASSGTGRISGNTIYF. The CDR3 nucleotides are TGTGCCAGCAGCGGAACGGGGCGGATCTCTGGAAACACCATATATTTT. The chain has TRBV2 and TRBJ1-3, with TRBD1 as a possible D gene (5 bases). Germline V gene sequence: CDR1 SNHLY, CDR2 FYNNEI. Trimming stripped 6 bases from V and 0 bases from J, with 15 bases between. This CDR3 is built from 16 residues.

The gene calls are TRBV7-9 and TRBJ2-7; TRBD1 matches at 9 bases. The V gene end was trimmed by 5 bases and the J gene end by 5 bases; junction bases not matched to a gene: 7. The CDR3 sequence is 14 residues long. Germline V gene data show CDR1 as SEHNR and CDR2 as FQNEAQ (reference sequence). The chain's CDR3 is CASSPRDRDHEQYF. CDR3 coding DNA: TGTGCCAGCAGCCCCCGGGACAGGGACCACGAGCAGTACTTC.

This rearrangement joins TRBV27 to TRBJ1-3; no clear D gene. The germline CDR1 and CDR2 sequences are MNHEY and SMNVEV (reference sequence). Trimming removed 2 bases from V and 0 bases from J, with 11 bases in between. This CDR3 comprises 16 residues. In DNA form, the CDR3 reads TGTGCCAGCAGTTTAACCGGAGAGAGCTCTGGAAACACCATATATTTT. Its translation is CASSLTGESSGNTIYF.

The chain combines TRBV15 with TRBJ1-3, with D maybe TRBD1 (5 bases). Germline assignment: CDR1 LNHNV and CDR2 YYDKDF (reference sequence). The CDR3 contains 16 residues. The germline V and J ends were trimmed by 0 bases and 0 bases, with 9 bases remaining between them. The CDR3 loop reads CATSRDPGGSGNTIYF. DNA of the CDR3: TGTGCCACCAGCAGAGATCCCGGGGGCTCTGGAAACACCATATATTTT. The full variable domain, in which reference TRBV15 and TRBJ1-3 provide the parts outside the CDR3, is DAMVIQNPRYQVTQFGKPVTLSCSQTLNHNVMYWYQQKSSQAPKLLFHYYDKDFNNEADTPDNFQSRRPNTSFCFLDIRSPGLGDTAMYLCATSRDPGGSGNTIYFGEGSWLTVV.

This rearrangement joins TRBV5-4 to TRBJ1-4, with D maybe TRBD1 (5 bases). Germline lookup yields CDR1 SGHNT and CDR2 YYREEE (reference sequence). Trimming stripped 0 bases from V and 8 bases from J, with 8 bases between. CDR3 length: 13 residues. CDR3 sequence (DNA): TGTGCCAGCAGCTTGGCCGGGACCGAAAAACTGTTTTTT. Translating it yields CASSLAGTEKLFF.

The chain couples TRBV28 to TRBJ2-7, with D possibly matching TRBD1 (5 bases). Between the trimmed V and J ends, which lost 8 bases and 2 bases, there was a span of 13 bases. The CDR3 is 13 amino acids. The germline V gene encodes CDR1 MDHEN and CDR2 SYDVKM. CDR3 sequence (DNA): TGTGCCAGCTCGGCAGGGCTTCCCTACGAGCAGTACTTC. Translating it yields CASSAGLPYEQYF.

The chain links TRBV7-6 to TRBJ2-7; D remains ambiguous. The germline gives CDR1 SGHVS, CDR2 FNYEAQ. Trimming cost V 5 bases and J 2 bases, with 10 bases left between them. The CDR3 is 13 residues long. The CDR3 region has the DNA TGTGCCAGCAGCCCTCCGTCTACCTACGAGCAGTACTTC. This gives the protein CASSPPSTYEQYF. The whole variable domain, filled in from reference TRBV7-6 and TRBJ2-7, reads GAGVSQSPRYKVTKRGQDVALRCDPISGHVSLYWYRQALGQGPEFLTYFNYEAQQDKSGLPNDRFSAERPEGSISTLTIQRTEQRDSAMYRCASSPPSTYEQYFGPGTRLTVT.

V usage is TRBV6-1 and J usage is TRBJ1-1, with 8 bases fitting TRBD1. Trimming removed 2 bases from V and 4 bases from J; junction bases left unmatched: 6. This CDR3 contains 15 residues. Germline loops: CDR1 MNHNS, CDR2 SASEGT. CDR3 in DNA: TGTGCCAGCAGTGAAATTAGGACAGGGAGCACTGAAGCTTTCTTT. This sequence encodes CASSEIRTGSTEAFF.

In the case of this clone: The identical CDR3 is also encoded by other nucleotide sequences in the sample. The gene calls are TRBV19 and TRBJ2-2, with 11 nucleotides matching TRBD1. The length of the CDR3 is 14 residues. The junction had 3 bases not matched to a gene; V was cut back by 9 bases and J by 3 bases. CDR1 is LNHDA and CDR2 is SQIVND in the germline V gene (reference sequence). The CDR3 here is CASRDRGDTGELFF. The CDR3 DNA reads TGTGCCAGCCGGGACAGGGGGGACACCGGGGAGCTGTTTTTT.

Comment on this clone: Other DNA sequences in the same sample also yield this CDR3. The rearrangement joins TRBV18 to TRBJ2-7; D ambiguous. Trimming removed 3 bases from V and 7 bases from J, with 7 bases in between. The germline gives CDR1 KGHSH, CDR2 LQKENI. The CDR3 length is 11 residues. CDR3 sequence: CASSPGREQYF. CDR3 in DNA: TGTGCCAGCTCACCGGGTCGAGAGCAGTACTTC.

The chain couples TRBV2 to TRBJ1-5; possibly TRBD1 for D (5 bases). This CDR3 has 14 amino acids. Germline CDR1 SNHLY, CDR2 FYNNEI. Trimming shortened V by 7 bases and J by 6 bases, and 16 bases separated the two germline ends. The CDR3 region is CASTPWGRGQPQHF. The DNA for the CDR3 is TGTGCCAGCACCCCGTGGGGGAGAGGTCAGCCCCAGCATTTT.

This chain uses TRBV28 with TRBJ2-5, with D possibly matching TRBD1 (6 bases). The CDR3 loop spans 15 amino acids. V lost 5 bases and J 2 bases, leaving 15 bases between the germline ends. Germline V lookup: CDR1 MDHEN, CDR2 SYDVKM. CDR3 amino acids: CASSQSGTLQETQYF. CDR3 coding DNA: TGTGCCAGCAGTCAATCCGGGACACTGCAAGAGACCCAGTACTTC. Complete variable domain (other parts from reference TRBV28 and TRBJ2-5): DVKVTQSSRYLVKRTGEKVFLECVQDMDHENMFWYRQDPGLGLRLIYFSYDVKMKEKGDIPEGYSVSREKKERFSLILESASTNQTSMYLCASSQSGTLQETQYFGPGTRLLVL.

DNA of the CDR3: TGCGCCAGCAGCCCCGGACAGGCGGAGCCCCAGCATTTT. Encoded protein: CASSPGQAEPQHF. This chain uses TRBV4-1 with TRBJ1-5; TRBD1 agrees at 7 bases. The CDR3 spans 13 residues. Germline V gene data show CDR1 as MGHRA and CDR2 as YSYEKL. Losses at the gene ends were 4 bases for V and 8 bases for J; bases not matched to a gene: 5.